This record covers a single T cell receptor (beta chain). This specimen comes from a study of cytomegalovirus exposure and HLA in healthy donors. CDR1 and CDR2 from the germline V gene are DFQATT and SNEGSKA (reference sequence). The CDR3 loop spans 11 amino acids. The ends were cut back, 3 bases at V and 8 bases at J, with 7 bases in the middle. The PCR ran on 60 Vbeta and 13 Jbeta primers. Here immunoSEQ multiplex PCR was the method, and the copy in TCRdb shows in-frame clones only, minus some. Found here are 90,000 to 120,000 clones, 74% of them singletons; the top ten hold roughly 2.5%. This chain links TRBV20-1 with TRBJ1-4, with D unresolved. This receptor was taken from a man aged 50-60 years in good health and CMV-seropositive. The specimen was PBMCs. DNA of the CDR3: TGCAGTGCTAGGGTTCAGGAAAAACTGTTTTTT. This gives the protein CSARVQEKLFF.